Described below is a single TCR beta chain sequence and its context. Its specificity is unknown. The source of the sample is a study of shared clonotypes between healthy human individuals. This CDR3 has 16 residues. Germline assignment: CDR1 SGHRS and CDR2 YFSETQ. The ends were cut back, 6 bases at V and 0 bases at J, with 18 bases in the middle. How the authors handled the data: ImmunoSEQ output lacked quality scores and full-length reads, limiting matched filtering. Sequencing was performed with immunoSEQ multiplex PCR; in TCRdb, only in-frame clones are kept and a portion is missing. For V, J and clone size, that table is used; D and trimming come from the DNA. The sample contains about 960,000 clones, 76% of which appear only once. The study's findings and limits: Sequencing depth was expected to affect clonotype sharing among donors. Across subsets, estimated richness was generally greater for naive than for memory populations. Represented diversity, genetic and exposure-history alike, was limited by few donors.

This rearrangement joins TRBV5-1 to TRBJ1-1; D gene unclear. The sequenced material came from memory CD4+ T cells sorted from blood. Subset here: CD45RA-negative fraction. This clonotype was sampled from a man aged 18 to 29 in good health. The DNA of the CDR3 is TGCGCCAGCATGAGAGATGGGGTTAGTATGAACACTGAAGCTTTCTTT. Its protein is CASMRDGVSMNTEAFF.